These T cell receptor beta chains were read from a single sample in a study of T cell repertoires in cytomegalovirus infection. One entry per CDR3 protein, called by TCRdb with MiXCR from the reads. The sample lists approximately 500,000 distinct CDR3 sequences; 11% were seen once. Sequencing input: PBMCs. These receptors all come from a human donor in good health (CMV status not recorded). Some clones in this sample may be carry-over from other donors' samples. Both conserved end residues are part of each CDR3. The D gene is left open where the match is weak. The size entry is marked missing in some rows and otherwise reads once, few, many or a size class.

TRBJ1-1 few TRBV7-8 TRBD1 CASSSIQGAASNTEAFF TGTGCCAGCAGCTCGATACAGGGGGCCGCGAGCAACACTGAAGCTTTCTTT
TRBJ2-7 few TRBV6-6 TRBD1 CASSDTGDYEQYF TGTGCCAGCAGTGACACAGGGGACTACGAGCAGTACTTC
TRBJ1-1 many TRBV4-2 TRBD1 CASSQVGTGEEAFF TGTGCCAGCAGCCAAGTCGGGACAGGGGAGGAAGCTTTCTTT
TRBJ2-1 many TRBV5-1 . CASSFELGPKDDEQFF TGCGCCAGCAGCTTTGAGTTGGGCCCGAAGGATGATGAGCAGTTCTTC
TRBJ1-4 . TRBV30 . CAWGGLVREKLFF TGTGCCTGGGGCGGACTCGTCCGAGAAAAACTGTTTTTT
TRBJ1-4 . TRBV5-1 . CASSLGTVRELFF TGCGCCAGCAGCTTGGGGACAGTCAGAGAACTGTTTTTT
TRBJ2-1 many TRBV7-3 TRBD1 CASSLLAGTGNNEQFF TGTGCCAGCAGCTTATTGGCCGGGACAGGTAACAATGAGCAGTTCTTC
TRBJ1-1 many TRBV11-2 . CASSLSTEAFF TGTGCCAGCAGCTTATCCACTGAAGCTTTCTTT
TRBJ2-2 many TRBV28 . CVVGVNTGELFF TGTGTGGTAGGAGTGAACACCGGGGAGCTGTTTTTT
TRBJ1-5 many TRBV7-9 . CASSPVGERQPQHF TGTGCCAGCAGCCCGGTTGGGGAGCGACAGCCCCAGCATTTT
TRBJ2-3 many TRBV20-1 TRBD2 CSAGALAGGPDTQYF TGCAGTGCTGGGGCACTAGCGGGGGGCCCTGATACGCAGTATTTT
TRBJ1-2 . TRBV27 . CASSLSPTANYGYTF TGTGCCAGCAGTTTATCCCCGACAGCTAACTATGGCTACACCTTC
TRBJ2-3 many TRBV7-6 TRBD1 CASSSFRDRGTDTQYF TGTGCCAGCAGCTCCTTCCGGGACAGGGGCACAGATACGCAGTATTTT
TRBJ2-3 many TRBV6-2/TRBV6-3 . CASSPSLIRGAKTDTQYF TGTGCCAGCAGCCCCTCCCTTATACGGGGGGCTAAGACAGATACGCAGTATTTT
TRBJ2-3 many TRBV11-3 TRBD2 CASSFLAGDTQYF TGTGCCAGCAGCTTTTTAGCGGGAGATACGCAGTATTTT
TRBJ2-2 . TRBV7-9 . CASSLATGANTGELFF TGTGCCAGCAGCTTAGCCACAGGCGCAAACACCGGGGAGCTGTTTTTT
TRBJ1-2 many TRBV5-1 TRBD1 CASSSTGQGSLGYTF TGCGCCAGCAGCTCCACGGGACAGGGGAGTCTCGGCTACACCTTC
TRBJ2-2 many TRBV20-1 TRBD2 CSAGPSGRATGELFF TGCAGTGCCGGCCCTAGCGGGAGAGCCACCGGGGAGCTGTTTTTT
TRBJ2-5 . TRBV11-2 . CASSWPPGEETQYF TGTGCCAGCAGCTGGCCCCCCGGGGAAGAGACCCAGTACTTC
TRBJ2-1 many TRBV7-9 . CASSLSGPEQFF TGTGCCAGCAGCTTAAGCGGCCCTGAGCAGTTCTTC
TRBJ1-5 . TRBV20-1 . CSARELGGVGDQPQHF TGCAGTGCTAGAGAGTTGGGAGGAGTCGGTGATCAGCCCCAGCATTTT
TRBJ2-3 few TRBV12-3/TRBV12-4 TRBD1 CASSNDRGIGDTQYF TGTGCCAGCAGTAACGACAGGGGGATCGGAGATACGCAGTATTTT
TRBJ1-4 few TRBV29-1 TRBD1 CSVTGQGATNEKLFF TGCAGCGTTACCGGACAGGGGGCAACTAATGAAAAACTGTTTTTT
TRBJ2-7 few TRBV27 TRBD2 CASSLKASGGESYEQYF TGTGCCAGCAGTTTAAAGGCTAGCGGGGGGGAGTCCTACGAGCAGTACTTC
TRBJ2-1 many TRBV6-5 . CASSLQGGRRNEQFF TGTGCCAGCAGTCTGCAGGGGGGCCGGCGAAATGAGCAGTTCTTC
TRBJ2-5 . TRBV9 TRBD1 CASSVGDRDRGETQYF TGTGCCAGCAGCGTAGGGGACCGGGACAGGGGAGAGACCCAGTACTTC
TRBJ1-4 many TRBV12-3/TRBV12-4 . CASSNQGREKLFF TGTGCCAGCAGCAACCAAGGCAGGGAGAAACTGTTTTTT
TRBJ1-5 many TRBV6-6 TRBD1 CASSYPTGVSNQPQHF TGTGCCAGCAGTTACCCGACAGGGGTTAGCAATCAGCCCCAGCATTTT
TRBJ1-1 many TRBV11-2 . CASSLDRLTLHMNTEAFF TGTGCCAGCAGCCTCGACAGACTCACCCTTCACATGAACACTGAAGCTTTCTTT
TRBJ2-1 many TRBV7-2 TRBD1 CASSLTGRSSANYNEQFF TGTGCCAGCAGCTTGACAGGGAGATCAAGCGCAAACTATAATGAGCAGTTCTTC
TRBJ1-2 many TRBV10-2 . CASSEGRGGYGYTF TGCGCCAGCAGTGAAGGCAGGGGAGGCTATGGCTACACCTTC
TRBJ1-1 many TRBV12-3/TRBV12-4 . CASSFVGGRSEAFF TGTGCCAGCAGTTTCGTAGGGGGAAGGTCTGAAGCTTTCTTT
TRBJ2-3 few TRBV2 . CASNGQGDTQYF TGTGCCAGCAACGGTCAGGGTGATACGCAGTATTTT
TRBJ2-1 many TRBV29-1 . CSVIFPGRGSGPNEQFF TGCAGCGTTATCTTCCCGGGACGGGGAAGCGGCCCGAATGAGCAGTTCTTC
TRBJ1-1 many TRBV6-2/TRBV6-3 . CASSYKTGGLNTEAFF TGTGCCAGCAGTTACAAGACGGGGGGTCTGAACACTGAAGCTTTCTTT
TRBJ2-1 few TRBV9 TRBD2 CASSTKAGGFIDEQFF TGTGCCAGCAGCACTAAGGCGGGGGGGTTCATCGATGAGCAGTTCTTC
TRBJ1-5 many TRBV2 . CASSYNSDQPQHF TGTGCCAGCAGCTATAACAGCGATCAGCCCCAGCATTTT
TRBJ1-1 many TRBV7-9 TRBD1 CASSWGTANTEAFF TGTGCCAGCAGCTGGGGGACAGCGAACACTGAAGCTTTCTTT
TRBJ1-4 . TRBV5-5 . CASSSTTANEKLFF TGTGCCAGCAGCTCTACAACAGCAAATGAAAAACTGTTTTTT
TRBJ2-5 many TRBV5-1 . CASSFQLTQYF TGCGCCAGCAGCTTTCAACTAACGCAGTACTTC
TRBJ1-2 . TRBV9 . CASSYGYGYTF TGTGCCAGCAGCTATGGCTATGGCTACACCTTC
TRBJ1-1 many TRBV5-6 . CASSLEVGQLNTEAFF TGTGCCAGCAGCTTGGAGGTCGGACAATTGAACACTGAAGCTTTCTTT
TRBJ1-5 many TRBV6-2/TRBV6-3 TRBD1 CASLETGLLNQPQHF TGTGCCAGCCTGGAGACAGGGTTGCTCAATCAGCCCCAGCATTTT